These 19 T cell receptor beta chains share one sample of origin, sequenced in a study of T cell responses to AZD1222 COVID-19 vaccine. The table came from immunoSEQ multiplex PCR; TCRdb's copy has only in-frame clones and leaves some out. The sample has about 150,000 clones; roughly nine tenths are singletons. The material was peripheral blood, obtained on day 0 of AZD1222 vaccination. All receptors derive from an adult in good health.

The rearrangement joins TRBV2 to TRBJ1-5; the D gene is possibly TRBD1 (5 bases). The CDR3 sequence is 15 residues long. The V gene lost 5 bases and the J gene lost 4 bases, with 15 bases spanning the gap. The germline CDR1 and CDR2 sequences are SNHLY and FYNNEI. The DNA for the CDR3 is TGTGCCAGCAGTTCAGGGACCACAAGAAATCAGCCCCAGCATTTT. Translation gives CASSSGTTRNQPQHF.

The V and J genes are TRBV19 and TRBJ1-1; possibly TRBD1 for D (5 bases). The CDR3 sequence is 13 residues long. Germline V gene sequence: CDR1 LNHDA, CDR2 SQIVND (reference sequence). Trimming cost V 6 bases and J 4 bases, with 12 bases left between them. The CDR3 nucleotides read TGTGCCAGTAGCACCATTGGGGGCACTGAAGCTTTCTTT. The encoded protein is CASSTIGGTEAFF.

The chain carries TRBV27 and TRBJ1-2; 10 bases agree with TRBD1. The CDR3 has 16 amino acids. Germline trimming cut 1 base from V and 7 bases from J; bases unmatched to any gene: 9. Germline CDR1 reads MNHEY; CDR2 reads SMNVEV (reference sequence). CDR3 sequence reads: CASSLWGTGDIGGYTF. DNA for the CDR3: TGTGCCAGCAGTTTATGGGGGACAGGGGATATCGGTGGCTACACCTTC.

This chain uses TRBV2 with TRBJ1-1, with TRBD1 identical over 8 bases. This CDR3 is built from 13 residues. J gave up 3 bases and V 8 bases, and 5 bases lay outside the gene matches. The germline CDR1 and CDR2 sequences are SNHLY and FYNNEI. CDR3 sequence reads: CASQGAGDTEAFF. For the CDR3, the DNA is TGTGCCAGCCAGGGGGCAGGGGACACTGAAGCTTTCTTT.

This sequence joins TRBV7-2 and TRBJ2-7; 8 nucleotides line up with TRBD1. There are 16 residues in the CDR3. Germline V lookup: CDR1 SGHTA, CDR2 FQGNSA. The J segment lost 0 bases and the V segment lost 5 bases, leaving 9 bases of the junction unmatched. CDR3 in DNA: TGTGCCAGCAGCCCCCCCGGGACAGGCTTCTCCTACGAGCAGTACTTC. It encodes CASSPPGTGFSYEQYF.

V usage is TRBV3-1 (or the pseudogene TRBV3-2) and J usage is TRBJ2-1; no reliable D call. Per the germline V gene, CDR1 is LGHDT and CDR2 is YNNKEL (reference sequence). The CDR3 is 13 residues long. Trimming pared 3 bases from V and 6 bases from J, leaving 9 bases between. In DNA, the CDR3 is TGTGCCAGCAGCCAGACTGGTCCCAATGAGCAGTTCTTC. It encodes CASSQTGPNEQFF.

V and J are TRBV28 and TRBJ2-7, with D possibly being TRBD2 (7 bases). Germline V gene data show CDR1 as MDHEN and CDR2 as SYDVKM. Trimming stripped 2 bases from V and 2 bases from J, with 13 bases between. The CDR3 covers 15 residues. The CDR3 DNA is TGTGCCAGCAGTTTAGGGGGGGCCCACCCCTACGAGCAGTACTTC. It translates to CASSLGGAHPYEQYF.

The chain is built from TRBV29-1 and TRBJ1-2, with TRBD1 matching 8 bases. The junction had 6 bases not matched to a gene; V was cut back by 6 bases and J by 6 bases. The CDR3 is 12 residues long. Germline V gene lookup returns CDR1 SQVTM and CDR2 ANQGSEA. The CDR3 DNA reads TGCAGCGTCTTGACAGGGGCAGATGGCTACACCTTC. Protein product: CSVLTGADGYTF.

The chain carries TRBV6-6 and TRBJ2-2, with D maybe TRBD1 (6 bases). The V gene lost 7 bases and the J gene lost 3 bases, with 9 bases spanning the gap. The germline CDR1 and CDR2 sequences are MNHNY and SVGAGI (reference sequence). There are 13 residues in the CDR3. The CDR3 sequence: CASNQGYTGELFF. As DNA, the CDR3 is TGTGCCAGCAACCAGGGGTACACCGGGGAGCTGTTTTTT.

This clone has more than one count but fewer than ten. The rearrangement joins TRBV12-5 to TRBJ1-6; D might be TRBD1 (5 bases). The CDR3 length is 17 residues. Trimming removed 1 base at V and 13 bases at J, with 23 bases between. The germline gives CDR1 LGHNT, CDR2 FRNRAP. The CDR3 loop reads CASGLGSRDRLIGPLHF. In nucleotides, the CDR3 is TGTGCTAGTGGTTTGGGCTCCAGGGACCGACTAATCGGTCCCCTCCACTTT.

V and J are TRBV7-2 and TRBJ1-2; 8 nucleotides match TRBD1. J gave up 8 bases and V 5 bases, and 10 bases lay outside the gene matches. The germline CDR1 and CDR2 sequences are SGHTA and FQGNSA. The CDR3 length is 14 residues. CDR3 DNA: TGTGCCAGCAGCCACACAGACAGGGGTAAAGGCTACACCTTC. Translated: CASSHTDRGKGYTF.

The J gene is TRBJ1-6, the V gene TRBV3-1 (or the pseudogene TRBV3-2), with D perhaps TRBD1 (6 bases). V lost 5 bases, J lost 4 bases, and 9 bases lay in between. The CDR3 spans 14 residues. Germline V gives CDR1 LGHDT, CDR2 YNNKEL (reference sequence). The CDR3 coding sequence is TGTGCCAGCAGCGGACAGATGTATAATTCACCCCTCCACTTT. Its translation: CASSGQMYNSPLHF.

The chain employs TRBV28 and TRBJ2-1, with D maybe TRBD2 (5 bases). The CDR3 runs to 17 residues. V was shortened by 1 base and J by 4 bases, with 17 bases between the two germline ends. Germline CDR1 is MDHEN and CDR2 is SYDVKM. The CDR3 nucleotides are TGTGCCAGCAGTTTATTAACATCGACGGACTTTTACAATGAGCAGTTCTTC. Its protein product is CASSLLTSTDFYNEQFF.

The chain employs TRBV5-8 and TRBJ2-2; tentatively, D is TRBD2 (6 bases). Per the germline V gene, CDR1 is SGHTS and CDR2 is YDEGEE. V shed 1 base and J shed 1 base, with 11 bases lying between them. The length of the CDR3 is 16 residues. The CDR3 DNA follows: TGTGCCAGCAGCTTGCGCGGGACCAAGAACACCGGGGAGCTGTTTTTT. This translates into CASSLRGTKNTGELFF.

V and J are TRBV5-6 and TRBJ1-5, with unresolved D. This CDR3 spans 14 amino acids. Germline V CDR1 and CDR2: SGHDT, YYEEEE. Trimming shortened V by 1 base and J by 0 bases, and 5 bases separated the two germline ends. CDR3 coding DNA: TGTGCCAGCAGCTTGTTGGGTAGCAATCAGCCCCAGCATTTT. It is translated as CASSLLGSNQPQHF. Filled out from reference TRBV5-6 and TRBJ1-5, the complete variable domain reads DAGVTQSPTHLIKTRGQQVTLRCSPKSGHDTVSWYQQALGQGPQFIFQYYEEEERQRGNFPDRFSGHQFPNYSSELNVNALLLGDSALYLCASSLLGSNQPQHFGDGTRLSIL.

V and J are TRBV6-1 and TRBJ1-1; 11 bases align to TRBD1. The CDR3 consists of 15 residues. V lost 2 bases to trimming and J lost 6 bases; unmatched junction nucleotides: 5. CDR1 and CDR2 (germline): MNHNS, SASEGT. The CDR3 region is CASSETPGQGAEAFF. As DNA, the CDR3 is TGTGCCAGCAGTGAAACACCGGGACAGGGGGCTGAAGCTTTCTTT.

The rearrangement uses TRBV5-8 and TRBJ1-6; tentatively, D is TRBD1 (5 bases). V shed 3 bases and J shed 6 bases, with 10 bases lying between them. Germline assignment: CDR1 SGHTS and CDR2 YDEGEE. This CDR3 region has 14 residues. CDR3 sequence: CASSSRVLNSPLHF. The CDR3 nucleotides are TGTGCCAGCAGCTCCAGGGTCCTTAATTCACCCCTCCACTTT.

This chain links TRBV6-6 with TRBJ1-4; D unresolved. Germline assignment: CDR1 MNHNY and CDR2 SVGAGI (reference sequence). The CDR3 loop spans 16 amino acids. The V end was cut by 6 bases, the J end by 3 bases, with 17 bases between. CDR3 in DNA: TGTGCCAGCAGCCGGCATGGCAGTCCTGCTAATGAAAAACTGTTTTTT. Protein: CASSRHGSPANEKLFF.

This clone was picked up one time. The J gene is TRBJ1-1, the V gene TRBV4-1, with unresolved D. V lost 4 bases, J lost 1 base, and 10 bases lay in between. This CDR3 contains 14 residues. The V gene's germline CDR1 is MGHRA and CDR2 YSYEKL. CDR3 nucleotide sequence: TGCGCCAGCAGCCTAGACCCCGGGAACACTGAAGCTTTCTTT. Amino acids: CASSLDPGNTEAFF.